What follows are 24 T cell receptor beta chains derived from one specimen sequenced in a study of T cells in women clearing cervical HPV infection. Some clones are missing from TCRdb's copy, which holds only in-frame ones; the method was immunoSEQ multiplex PCR. Listed are around 20,000 clones; more than 4.5% falls within the top ten. The sample comprised blood buffy coat. Receptors were obtained from a woman between 18 and 69 years old with a cervical HPV16 infection that either progressed to CIN3+ or cleared (not recorded which).

In the case of this clone: From the germline J gene comes the end of the CDR3, since the read stops 3 residues before it. V gene TRBV5-1 combines with J gene TRBJ1-1; the match to TRBD1 covers 7 bases. The germline V gene has CDR1 SGHRS and CDR2 YFSETQ. This CDR3 is 15 amino acids long. Trimming removed 4 bases from V and 0 bases from J; junction bases left unmatched: 6. The part of the CDR3 DNA that was read is TGCGCCAGCAGCCCCCGGGACAGCATGAACACTGAA. Its translation: CASSPRDSMNTE. In full, the CDR3 is CASSPRDSMNTEAFF.

In regard to this clone: The read is 3 residues too short to cover the CDR3 end, so that end is filled in from the germline J gene. The chain carries TRBV2 and TRBJ2-1; D might be TRBD1 (5 bases). CDR1 and CDR2 from the germline V gene are SNHLY and FYNNEI. The CDR3 totals 14 residues. The germline V and J ends were trimmed by 7 bases and 2 bases, with 12 bases remaining between them. This chain's CDR3 is CASTADKTYNEQFF. The sequenced CDR3 bases are TGTGCCAGCACCGCGGACAAGACCTACAATGAG.

With respect to this clone: The CDR3 extends 3 residues past the end of the read, so its final part is completed from the germline J gene. The chain combines TRBV7-9 with TRBJ2-3, with 11 bases lining up with TRBD2. The CDR3 covers 15 residues. Germline CDR1 SEHNR, CDR2 FQNEAQ (reference sequence). The covered CDR3 bases are TGTGCCAGCAGCTTACTAGCGGGGGGACAAGAGACG. Translating it yields CASSLLAGGQET. The full-length CDR3 reads as CASSLLAGGQETQYF.

The CDR3 loop is CASALGVSPLHF. The CDR3 bases that were read are TGTGCCAGCGCCCTAGGGGTTTCACCC. The chain is built from TRBV12-3 or TRBV12-4 and TRBJ1-6; maybe TRBD1 (5 bases). The observed sequence ends 3 residues before the CDR3 terminus, with the missing tail filled in from the germline J gene. The ends were cut back, 8 bases at V and 9 bases at J, with 11 bases in the middle. The CDR3 extends over 12 amino acids.

A remark on this clone: The DNA ends 3 residues before the CDR3 does, and the rest of the CDR3 is filled in from the germline J gene. This sequence joins TRBV30 and TRBJ1-1; D is perhaps TRBD1 (6 bases). V was pared by 1 base and J by 1 base, with 13 bases between. The CDR3 has 15 amino acids. The germline CDR1 and CDR2 sequences are GTSNPN and SVGIG (reference sequence). CDR3 DNA (partial): TGTGCCTGGAGTGGGACAGACGAACGGAACACTGAA. Translating it yields CAWSGTDERNTE. The full CDR3 protein reads CAWSGTDERNTEAFF.

Concerning this clone itself: An end of the junction differs from the germline gene, which may be a read error. The read halts 3 residues ahead of the CDR3 end, with the missing end drawn from the germline J gene. The chain carries TRBV19 and TRBJ2-7; 8 nucleotides align to TRBD1. CDR3 length: 14 residues. From germline, CDR1 is LNHDA and CDR2 SQIVND (reference sequence). CDR3 DNA, as far as it was read: TGTACCAGTAGTCCGAGGACAGGGTCCTACGAG. This encodes CTSSPRTGSYE. The full-length CDR3 reads as CTSSPRTGSYEQYF. Full variable domain (remainder filled in from reference TRBV19 and TRBJ2-7): DGGITQSPKYLFRKEGQNVTLSCEQNLNHDAMYWYRQDPGQGLRLIYYSQIVNDFQKGDIAEGYSVSREKKESFPLTVTSAQKNPTAFYLCTSSPRTGSYEQYFGPGTRLTVT.

The DNA read from the CDR3 is TGCAGTGCACTTGACGGAACATATAGCAATCAGCCG. This translates into CSALDGTYSNQP. The full CDR3 is CSALDGTYSNQPQYF. The chain uses TRBV20-1 and TRBJ2-3; D uncertain. The read ends 3 residues shy of where the CDR3 ends; the end is completed using the germline J gene. The CDR3 covers 15 residues. Germline CDR1 and CDR2: DFQATT and SNEGSKA (reference sequence).

This chain's CDR3 is CASSHHRGRGETQYF. The sequenced CDR3 bases are TGTGCCAGCAGCCATCACAGGGGGCGCGGAGAGACG. This sequence joins TRBV7-9 and TRBJ2-3; 9 bases line up with TRBD1. With the read ending 3 residues before the CDR3 end, the germline J gene is used to fill in that end. The germline V gene has CDR1 SEHNR and CDR2 FQNEAQ (reference sequence). The CDR3 loop spans 15 amino acids.

This clone is called medium-sized based on its frequency. The CDR3 end falls 3 residues outside the read, so it is completed with the germline J gene. J is TRBJ2-3 and V is TRBV14; no clear D gene. Germline lookup yields CDR1 SGHDN and CDR2 FVKESK. The V and J ends lost 4 bases and 4 bases respectively, with 15 bases between them. This CDR3 is built from 15 residues. The sequenced part of the CDR3 DNA is TGTGCCAGCAGCCCCCGACTGGGTGAATCAGATACG. Translating it yields CASSPRLGESDT. The CDR3 in full is CASSPRLGESDTQYF.

Details on this clone: The CDR3 is cut off 3 residues early in the read; its end comes from the germline J gene. Other DNA sequences in this specimen translate into the identical CDR3. The chain uses TRBV7-9 and TRBJ2-1, with TRBD2 identical over 10 bases. This CDR3 region has 15 residues. V lost 3 bases, J lost 6 bases, and 5 bases stayed unmatched. Germline V gives CDR1 SEHNR, CDR2 FQNEAQ (reference sequence). The CDR3 loop is CASSFSSGGSNEQFF. The sequenced part of the CDR3 DNA is TGTGCCAGCAGCTTCTCTAGCGGGGGCTCCAATGAG.

Details on this clone: With the read ending 3 residues before the CDR3 end, the germline J gene is used to fill in that end. The chain uses TRBV11-2 and TRBJ1-4; the match to TRBD1 covers 7 bases. V was clipped by 6 bases and J by 5 bases; unmatched bases: 9. CDR3 length equals 15 residues. From germline, CDR1 is SGHAT and CDR2 FQNNGV. The CDR3: CASSHSTGMNEKLFF. The sequenced CDR3 bases are TGTGCCAGCAGTCATTCGACAGGGATGAATGAAAAA.

With respect to this clone: Coverage ceases 3 residues before the CDR3 finishes, and the germline J gene fills in the end. This chain connects TRBV29-1 to TRBJ1-2, with D perhaps matching TRBD1 (6 bases). Trimming took 7 bases from V and 1 from J, leaving 10 bases between them. This CDR3 is built from 12 residues. The V gene's germline CDR1 is SQVTM and CDR2 ANQGSEA. The CDR3 sequence is CSGYRVNYGYTF. Partial CDR3 DNA: TGCAGCGGTTACAGGGTTAACTATGGC.

Worth noting for this clone: The CDR3 end falls 3 residues outside the read, so it is completed with the germline J gene. This chain links TRBV29-1 with TRBJ1-4; D possibly corresponds to TRBD1 (5 bases). The germline V gene encodes CDR1 SQVTM and CDR2 ANQGSEA. V was shortened by 6 bases and J by 2 bases, with 10 bases between the two germline ends. The CDR3 is 13 amino acids. The DNA read from the CDR3 is TGCAGCGTCCGCCGGGGGACTAATGAAAAA. Protein sequence: CSVRRGTNEK. The full CDR3 protein reads CSVRRGTNEKLFF.

Comments on this clone: The read ends 3 residues shy of where the CDR3 ends; the end is completed using the germline J gene. The rearrangement joins TRBV10-2 to TRBJ1-6; a weak D match, TRBD1 (6 bases). Trimming left V 6 bases short and J 7 bases short, with 16 bases between. This CDR3 comprises 15 residues. Germline loops: CDR1 WSHSY, CDR2 SAAADI. CDR3 bases read: TGCGCCAGCAGGCCGGGCTCAACAGGGAATTCACCC. This encodes CASRPGSTGNSP. The entire CDR3 protein reads CASRPGSTGNSPLHF.

In regard to this clone: From the germline J gene comes the end of the CDR3, since the read stops 3 residues before it. The rearrangement joins TRBV6-2 or TRBV6-3 to TRBJ2-1; 8 positions match TRBD1. The CDR3 totals 14 residues. V trimming: 10 bases; J trimming: 4 bases; junction bases outside the gene matches: 9. The germline V gene has CDR1 MNHEY and CDR2 SVGEGT. CDR3 amino acids: CATIGQGRYNEQFF. The part of the CDR3 DNA that was read is TGTGCCACCATCGGACAGGGACGTTACAATGAG.

Comments on this clone: The junction and the germline gene differ at one end; a read error may be behind it. The sequenced fragment ends 3 residues before the CDR3 boundary, so the rest is inferred from the germline J gene. This sample also contains other DNA sequences that code for the same CDR3. The rearrangement uses TRBV19 and TRBJ1-3, with 7 bases lining up with TRBD1. The CDR3 length is 15 residues. The germline gives CDR1 LNHDA, CDR2 SQIVND (reference sequence). The part of the CDR3 DNA that was read is TGTGCCAGTAGCAACAGAGGGGGCACGGGAAACACG. Translating it yields CASSNRGGTGNT. The full CDR3 protein reads CASSNRGGTGNTIYF.

Comment on this clone: Read coverage stops 3 residues before the CDR3 terminus; the germline J gene supplies the remainder. This chain joins TRBV6-4 and TRBJ2-5, with a possible D match to TRBD1 (8 bases). Trimming removed 4 bases from V and 3 bases from J, with 15 bases in between. The CDR3 contains 15 residues. Looked up from germline, CDR1 is MRHNA and CDR2 is SNTAGT. The CDR3 here is CASSVTGEGKETQYF. Incomplete CDR3 DNA: TGTGCCAGCAGTGTGACAGGGGAGGGAAAAGAGACC.

This clone is medium-sized by frequency. The CDR3 extends 3 residues past the end of the read, so its final part is completed from the germline J gene. The V gene is TRBV20-1, the J gene TRBJ2-4; D perhaps matches TRBD1 (5 bases). Germline V gene sequence: CDR1 DFQATT, CDR2 SNEGSKA (reference sequence). V shed 3 bases and J shed 6 bases, with 24 bases lying between them. This CDR3 region has 17 residues. The CDR3 DNA, read in part, is TGCAGTGCTAGCCTTGGCGGCGGAGACAGCTATTCAAACATT. This gives the protein CSASLGGGDSYSNI. The whole CDR3 region reads CSASLGGGDSYSNIQYF.

Concerning this clone itself: Coverage ceases 3 residues before the CDR3 finishes, and the germline J gene fills in the end. The chain joins TRBV19 to TRBJ1-2; 7 bases agree with TRBD1. Germline V gene lookup returns CDR1 LNHDA and CDR2 SQIVND (reference sequence). The CDR3 contains 12 residues. The part of the CDR3 DNA that was read is TGTGCCAGTAGTATCCAGGGGGGAGAC. As protein: CASSIQGGD. The full CDR3 sequence reads CASSIQGGDYTF.

Of note for this clone: The CDR3 is cut off 3 residues early in the read; its end comes from the germline J gene. The chain links TRBV7-2 to TRBJ2-7; 7 nucleotides line up with TRBD1. Germline assignment: CDR1 SGHTA and CDR2 FQGNSA. J gave up 3 bases and V 1 base, and 0 bases lay outside the gene matches. The CDR3 loop spans 13 amino acids. Incomplete CDR3 DNA: TGTGCCAGCAGCTTAGGGGACAGCTACGAG. This translates into CASSLGDSYE. The full CDR3 reads CASSLGDSYEQYF. The complete variable domain, with remaining parts taken from reference TRBV7-2 and TRBJ2-7, reads GAGVSQSPSNKVTEKGKDVELRCDPISGHTALYWYRQSLGQGLEFLIYFQGNSAPDKSGLPSDRFSAERTGGSVSTLTIQRTQQEDSAVYLCASSLGDSYEQYFGPGTRLTVT.

CDR3 bases read: TGTGCCAGCAGTGAGGGTCCCGACAGTGGCGAG. Translating it yields CASSEGPDSGE. The CDR3 in its entirety is CASSEGPDSGEQYF. This chain joins TRBV6-4 and TRBJ2-7; possible D gene TRBD1, 5 bases. The CDR3 end lies 3 residues beyond the end of the read and is filled in from the germline J gene. There are 14 residues in the CDR3. CDR1 is MRHNA and CDR2 is SNTAGT in the germline V gene. The V gene lost 3 bases and the J gene lost 6 bases, with 15 bases spanning the gap.

Regarding this clone: Read coverage stops 3 residues before the CDR3 terminus; the germline J gene supplies the remainder. V gene TRBV18 combines with J gene TRBJ2-3, with 8 bases that match TRBD2. CDR1 is KGHSH, CDR2 LQKENI, per germline. This CDR3 has 16 residues. CDR3 amino acids: CASSPYLAGGEETQYF. Incomplete CDR3 DNA: TGTGCCAGCTCACCCTATTTGGCGGGGGGCGAAGAGACG.

This clone is medium-sized by frequency. The read comes to an end 3 residues before the CDR3 does, leaving the germline J gene to fill in the end. The V gene is TRBV19, the J gene TRBJ2-7; D unresolved. Per germline, CDR1 LNHDA and CDR2 SQIVND (reference sequence). The CDR3 has 13 amino acids. The germline V and J ends were trimmed by 3 bases and 3 bases, with 9 bases remaining between them. CDR3 amino acids: CASSMQQNYEQYF. The DNA read from the CDR3 is TGTGCCAGTAGTATGCAACAGAACTACGAG.

Worth noting for this clone: The CDR3 extends 3 residues past the end of the read, so its final part is completed from the germline J gene. The chain links TRBV2 to TRBJ2-5; tentative D call: TRBD1 (5 bases). Germline CDR1 and CDR2: SNHLY and FYNNEI. Trimming pared 5 bases from V and 5 bases from J, leaving 12 bases between. The CDR3 extends over 13 amino acids. The CDR3 sequence: CASSLRPGETQYF. CDR3 DNA (partial): TGTGCCAGCAGTCTCAGACCAGGGGAGACC.